This T cell receptor (beta chain) stems from a study of shared clonotypes between healthy human individuals. Study background: There were three CD4 naive, three CD4 memory, two CD8 naive and one CD8 memory plates per donor.

The V and J ends lost 4 bases and 4 bases respectively, with 14 bases between them. Germline V gene sequence: CDR1 SGHNT, CDR2 YYREEE (reference sequence). This CDR3 spans 14 amino acids. CD8 cells classed as naive were CD45RO-negative and positively selected for CCR7, excluding terminally differentiated effector memory CD45RA+ cells. Deep was the level at which the assay was run. The repertoire was sequenced with immunoSEQ multiplex PCR; TCRdb's copy has only in-frame clones and lacks some. The sample includes about 2,100,000 clones, around 93% of them seen just once. The TCR sequence derives from a man younger than 35 in good health. Some clones in this sample may be carry-over from other donors' samples. The genes are TRBV5-4 and TRBJ1-2; D not resolved. The sequenced sample consisted of naive CD8+ T cells from PBMCs. DNA of the CDR3: TGTGCCAGCAGCGACCGCCAGCACCCCTATGGCTACACCTTC. Protein sequence: CASSDRQHPYGYTF.